This is a list of T cell receptor beta chains from one sample in a study of STAT5B mutations in CD4+ large granular lymphocyte leukemia. The table came from immunoSEQ multiplex PCR; TCRdb's copy has only in-frame clones and leaves some out. The table lists approximately 20,000 clones, roughly 77% of them singletons. What was sequenced was CD4+ T cells from blood buffy coats. These receptors were collected from a human donor in good health. CDR3s include the opening cysteine and the closing phenylalanine or tryptophan. A D gene is named only where the DNA matches it firmly. Clone size, where shown, is once, few, many, or a class for clones that have expanded.

v_call,d_call,cdr3_length,clone_size,j_call,cdr3_nt,cdr3_aa
TRBV7-9,-,14,few,TRBJ1-1,TGTGCCAGCAGCTTAGCGGCGGGGGGCACTGAAGCTTTCTTT,CASSLAAGGTEAFF
TRBV18,TRBD1,15,-,TRBJ1-2,TGTGCCAGCTCGCCCGGCGGACAGGGGGCGTTTGGCTACACCTTC,CASSPGGQGAFGYTF
TRBV20-1,-,11,-,TRBJ2-3,TGCAGTGCTAGAGGGGGGGACCGACAGTATTTT,CSARGGDRQYF
TRBV9,-,14,once,TRBJ2-1,TGTGCCAGCAGCGCCCGGGACTCCACCAGTGAGCAGTTCTTC,CASSARDSTSEQFF
TRBV29-1,TRBD1,15,-,TRBJ2-2,TGCAGCGTTCCGGGACAGGGGCCCAACACCGGGGAGCTGTTTTTT,CSVPGQGPNTGELFF
TRBV7-8,-,17,-,TRBJ2-1,TGTGCCAGCAGCTTAGGGACCCTGACTAGCTCCTACAATGAGCAGTTCTTC,CASSLGTLTSSYNEQFF
TRBV4-3,-,17,-,TRBJ2-1,TGCGCCAGCAGCCAAGATCTAGGGTGGGAGTCCTACAATGAGCAGTTCTTC,CASSQDLGWESYNEQFF
TRBV11-3,-,14,-,TRBJ2-3,TGTGCCAGCAGCTTAACCGCGGGGACAGATACGCAGTATTTT,CASSLTAGTDTQYF
TRBV7-8,-,15,-,TRBJ2-2,TGTGCCAGCAGCTTAAACCTACCGAACACCGGGGAGCTGTTTTTT,CASSLNLPNTGELFF
TRBV4-1,TRBD1,16,few,TRBJ1-5,TGCGCCAGCAGCTCCTCAGTCCAGGGGGCATACCAGCCCCAGCATTTT,CASSSSVQGAYQPQHF
TRBV5-6,-,14,once,TRBJ2-7,TGTGCCAGCAGGTGGGGAACAGGGCGGCACGAGCAGTACTTC,CASRWGTGRHEQYF
TRBV25-1,-,12,-,TRBJ1-1,TGTGCCAGCAGCCCATGGGACACTGAAGCTTTCTTT,CASSPWDTEAFF
TRBV5-4,TRBD1,17,-,TRBJ1-1,TGTGCCAGCAGCCCTAACCCGGGACAGACAATGAACACTGAAGCTTTCTTT,CASSPNPGQTMNTEAFF
TRBV9,TRBD2,16,-,TRBJ2-1,TGTGCCAGCAGCGCTACCGGGACTAGCGGGATGAATGAGCAGTTCTTC,CASSATGTSGMNEQFF
TRBV27,-,15,-,TRBJ1-5,TGTGCCAGCAGTTTAGAGGGGGGGTCCTGGCAGCCCCAGCATTTT,CASSLEGGSWQPQHF
TRBV6-6,-,15,-,TRBJ1-1,TGTGCCAGCAGTTACTCGAGTACGGGTGGCTTAGAAGCTTTCTTT,CASSYSSTGGLEAFF
TRBV2,TRBD1,15,-,TRBJ1-2,TGTGCCAGCAGTAGTAACTTACAGGGGGCGCGGGGCTACACCTTC,CASSSNLQGARGYTF
TRBV7-3,-,13,-,TRBJ1-5,TGTGCCAGCAGCTTCGGGTTCGCTCAGCCCCAGCATTTT,CASSFGFAQPQHF
TRBV9,-,12,-,TRBJ1-1,TGTGCCAGCAGCGTACGGGACACTGAAGCTTTCTTT,CASSVRDTEAFF
TRBV10-3,-,12,-,TRBJ2-5,TGTGCCATCAGTGGGTCAACTGAGACCCAGTACTTC,CAISGSTETQYF
TRBV5-1,-,15,-,TRBJ2-3,TGCGCCAGCAGTTCCGGACGGGGCGGCACAGATACGCAGTATTTT,CASSSGRGGTDTQYF
TRBV10-2,TRBD1,15,-,TRBJ2-5,TGCGCCAGCAGCCGGACAGGGGGGCGCCAAGAGACCCAGTACTTC,CASSRTGGRQETQYF
TRBV7-8,TRBD1,15,once,TRBJ1-1,TGTGCCAGCAGCTGGCGTGACAGGGCCCCCACTGAAGCTTTCTTT,CASSWRDRAPTEAFF
TRBV11-3,-,16,-,TRBJ1-3,TGTGCCAGCAGCTCGTGGACGGCGAGCTCTGGAAACACCATATATTTT,CASSSWTASSGNTIYF
TRBV19,TRBD1,16,-,TRBJ2-7,TGTGCCAGTAGTATAGGCTCCCAGGGGGTAAGGTACGAGCAGTACTTC,CASSIGSQGVRYEQYF
TRBV6-6,-,14,-,TRBJ1-5,TGTGCCAGCAGCCCGGACAGTTTCAATCAGCCCCAGCATTTT,CASSPDSFNQPQHF
TRBV2,-,13,few,TRBJ2-3,TGTGCCAGCAGTGTGGGACGTGGAGATACGCAGTATTTT,CASSVGRGDTQYF
TRBV27,TRBD2,15,-,TRBJ2-2,TGTGCCAGCAGTCCCCTAGCGGGAGTCACCGGGGAGCTGTTTTTT,CASSPLAGVTGELFF
TRBV2,-,13,-,TRBJ2-1,TGTGCCAGCTGTGGATACTCCTACAATGAGCAGTTCTTC,CASCGYSYNEQFF
TRBV7-2,-,15,-,TRBJ2-3,TGTGCCAGCAGCTTAGGGAGCACACAAGGTTTACCGCAGTATTTT,CASSLGSTQGLPQYF
TRBV5-6,-,14,-,TRBJ1-3,TGTGCCAGCAGCTTGGAGGGCTCTGGAAACACCATATATTTT,CASSLEGSGNTIYF
TRBV2,-,14,-,TRBJ2-2,TGTGCCAGCAGTGAGCTCGCGGGGACCGGGGAGCTGTTTTTT,CASSELAGTGELFF
TRBV6-1,TRBD2,15,-,TRBJ2-5,TGTGCCAGCACCGATAGCGGGGGGGCCGGGAAGACCCAGTACTTC,CASTDSGGAGKTQYF
TRBV4-1,TRBD1,16,medium-sized,TRBJ1-1,TGCGCCAGCAGCCAAGAAGATATCGACAGGGAGGGTGAAGCTTTCTTT,CASSQEDIDREGEAFF
TRBV5-5,-,14,few,TRBJ1-6,TGTGCCAGCAGCGGGGGGACCGTTAATTCACCCCTCCACTTT,CASSGGTVNSPLHF
TRBV6-5,TRBD2,12,-,TRBJ2-5,TGTGCCAGCAGCCCCGGGAGGGAGACCCAGTACTTC,CASSPGRETQYF
TRBV19,TRBD1,17,-,TRBJ2-7,TGTGCCAGTAGTATAGTGTACGGGACAGCCGACACCTACGAGCAGTACTTC,CASSIVYGTADTYEQYF
TRBV7-2,-,15,-,TRBJ2-3,TGTGCCAGCAGCTTAAGGCGGGACGGCACAGATACGCAGTATTTT,CASSLRRDGTDTQYF
TRBV7-8,TRBD1,17,-,TRBJ2-6,TGTGCCAGCAGCTTAGGACAGGGGGCTCCTGGGGCCAACGTCCTGACTTTC,CASSLGQGAPGANVLTF
TRBV7-2,TRBD1,17,-,TRBJ1-2,TGTGCCAGCAGCTTAGGCTTAGGACAGGCCCAGGCGGATGGCTACACCTTC,CASSLGLGQAQADGYTF
TRBV18,-,13,-,TRBJ2-2,TGTGCCAGCTCACCTCAGGGAACCGGGGAGCTGTTTTTT,CASSPQGTGELFF
TRBV7-3,TRBD2,15,few,TRBJ2-7,TGTGCCAGCAGCCCTTCGGGGGGACCCCTCTACGAGCAGTACTTC,CASSPSGGPLYEQYF
TRBV29-1,-,13,-,TRBJ2-1,TGCAGCGTTGAAGGGGGGCTGGGTAATGAGCAGTTCTTC,CSVEGGLGNEQFF
TRBV29-1,-,12,-,TRBJ2-5,TGCAGCGTGCCCCGGGGGCAAGAGACCCAGTACTTC,CSVPRGQETQYF
TRBV2,-,13,-,TRBJ1-2,TGTGCCATTTCGGCGGGGGCTAACTATGGCTACACCTTC,CAISAGANYGYTF